These T cell receptor beta chains were read from a single sample in a study of cytomegalovirus exposure and HLA in healthy donors. Clones were sequenced by immunoSEQ multiplex PCR, and TCRdb holds only the in-frame ones, with some missing. The sample has some 100,000 clones, 65% to 75% seen once; the top ten hold 11%. Input material: PBMCs. The receptors stem from a woman aged 50 to 60 in good health and CMV-seropositive. Each CDR3 is given with its conserved first and last residue. A D gene is named only where the DNA matches it firmly. Clone size is not always given. Where it is, it says once, few, many or a class for expanded clones.

>few|TRBJ1-4|TRBD1|TRBV6-1
TGTGCCAGCAGTGAAACAGGGGTTGGAGATATAGAAGATAGCGCTACTAATGAAAAACTGTTTTTT
CASSETGVGDIEDSATNEKLFF
>NA|TRBJ1-3|NA|TRBV19
TGTGCCAGTAGTATAGGCGCGGCGAGTGGAAACACCATATATTTT
CASSIGAASGNTIYF
>NA|TRBJ2-7|TRBD2|TRBV28
TGTGCCAGCAGTTTAGGGGGGGACGAGCAGTACTTC
CASSLGGDEQYF
>NA|TRBJ1-2|NA|TRBV1
TGCACCAGCAGCCAAGGGAGGGCTGGCTACACCTTC
CTSSQGRAGYTF
>NA|TRBJ1-5|TRBD1|TRBV6-5
TGTGCCAGCAGAACGGGACAGGGGGGACAGCCCCAGCATTTT
CASRTGQGGQPQHF
>NA|TRBJ2-3|TRBD2|TRBV7-2
TGTGCCAGCAGCCGGCTAGCGGGAGGGCCGAGCACAGATACGCAGTATTTT
CASSRLAGGPSTDTQYF
>NA|TRBJ1-2|NA|TRBV19
TGTGCCAGTAGTATCATGGGAGACTATGGCTACACCTTC
CASSIMGDYGYTF
>once|TRBJ1-2|NA|TRBV11-2
TGTGCCAGCAGCTTTGGGACCGGGGGGGGCTACACCTTC
CASSFGTGGGYTF
>NA|TRBJ1-2|TRBD1|TRBV6-5
TGTGCCAGCAGACGACCGACAGGGTCTCTCTATGGCTACACCTTC
CASRRPTGSLYGYTF
>NA|TRBJ1-2|NA|TRBV18
TGTGCCAGCTCACCCAACAGGGATGACTATGGCTACACCTTC
CASSPNRDDYGYTF
>NA|TRBJ1-6|TRBD1|TRBV2
TGTGCCAGCAGTGAAGCGAGGACAGGGTCTCGATCACCCCTCCACTTT
CASSEARTGSRSPLHF
>NA|TRBJ2-7|TRBD1|TRBV28
TGTGCCAGCAGCGCTTTCGGGACAGCACATTACGAGCAGTACTTC
CASSAFGTAHYEQYF
>NA|TRBJ2-1|TRBD2|TRBV4-3
TGCGCCAGCAGCCAAGAACCTTCACTAGCGGGGACTTACAATGAGCAGTTCTTC
CASSQEPSLAGTYNEQFF
>few|TRBJ2-5|NA|TRBV11-1
TGTGCCAGCAGCTCGGGCGGAGGAGCCCAAGAGACCCAGTACTTC
CASSSGGGAQETQYF
>NA|TRBJ2-7|TRBD2|TRBV5-3
TGTGCCAGAAGCTTGGCCGGACTAGCGGGCGGCTACGAGCAGTACTTC
CARSLAGLAGGYEQYF
>NA|TRBJ2-3|TRBD2|TRBV9
TGTGCCAGCAGTGGACTAGCGGGGCTCACAGATACGCAGTATTTT
CASSGLAGLTDTQYF
>NA|TRBJ2-7|NA|TRBV7-8
TGTGCCAGCAGCTCCGGGGGATCCTACGAGCAGTACTTC
CASSSGGSYEQYF
>NA|TRBJ1-5|NA|TRBV25-1
TGTGCCAGCAGGGATCGACATTATCAGCCCCAGCATTTT
CASRDRHYQPQHF
>NA|TRBJ2-1|TRBD2|TRBV19
TGTGCCAGTAAGAGCGGGACCTACAATGAGCAGTTCTTC
CASKSGTYNEQFF
>few|TRBJ2-5|NA|TRBV7-2
TGTGCCAGCAGCTTGACAGCACAAGAGACCCAGTACTTC
CASSLTAQETQYF
>NA|TRBJ2-7|TRBD2|TRBV7-9
TGTGCCAGCAGCTACCCCGGGACTAACTCCTACGAGCAGTACTTC
CASSYPGTNSYEQYF
>NA|TRBJ1-2|TRBD1|TRBV6-4
TGTGCCAGCAGAGCGACAGGGGGCACAGAGGGCTACACCTTC
CASRATGGTEGYTF
>NA|TRBJ1-1|TRBD1|TRBV11-2
TGTGCCAGCAGCCACCCTCCGGGACAGGGGTCAATGAACACTGAAGCTTTCTTT
CASSHPPGQGSMNTEAFF
>NA|TRBJ2-7|NA|TRBV7-9
TGTTCCAGCAGCTCTAACTCCTACGAGCAGTACTTC
CSSSSNSYEQYF
>NA|TRBJ2-3|NA|TRBV5-1
TGCGCCAGCAGCCCGGAGGGGGATACGCAGTATTTT
CASSPEGDTQYF
>few|TRBJ2-7|TRBD1|TRBV5-8
TGTGCCAGCAGCCCTACCGGGACAGGCTCCTACGAGCAGTACTTC
CASSPTGTGSYEQYF
>NA|TRBJ2-1|TRBD2|TRBV9
TGTGCCAGCAGCCCTCAGACTAGCGGGAAAAGCTCCTACAATGAGCAGTTCTTC
CASSPQTSGKSSYNEQFF
>NA|TRBJ1-1|NA|TRBV29-1
TGCAGCGTTACTCAGGGTCGCACTGAAGCTTTCTTT
CSVTQGRTEAFF
>NA|TRBJ2-5|NA|TRBV5-4
TGTGCCAGCAGCCCTTGGGGGGTTGACGAGACCCAGTACTTC
CASSPWGVDETQYF
>NA|TRBJ2-2|NA|TRBV7-6
TGTGCCAGCAGCTTAGAGCCTTCCGAGACAGGCGGGGAGCTGTTTTTT
CASSLEPSETGGELFF
>once|TRBJ2-2|NA|TRBV6-1
TGTGCCAGCATACTTTCGAACACCGGGGAGCTGTTTTTT
CASILSNTGELFF